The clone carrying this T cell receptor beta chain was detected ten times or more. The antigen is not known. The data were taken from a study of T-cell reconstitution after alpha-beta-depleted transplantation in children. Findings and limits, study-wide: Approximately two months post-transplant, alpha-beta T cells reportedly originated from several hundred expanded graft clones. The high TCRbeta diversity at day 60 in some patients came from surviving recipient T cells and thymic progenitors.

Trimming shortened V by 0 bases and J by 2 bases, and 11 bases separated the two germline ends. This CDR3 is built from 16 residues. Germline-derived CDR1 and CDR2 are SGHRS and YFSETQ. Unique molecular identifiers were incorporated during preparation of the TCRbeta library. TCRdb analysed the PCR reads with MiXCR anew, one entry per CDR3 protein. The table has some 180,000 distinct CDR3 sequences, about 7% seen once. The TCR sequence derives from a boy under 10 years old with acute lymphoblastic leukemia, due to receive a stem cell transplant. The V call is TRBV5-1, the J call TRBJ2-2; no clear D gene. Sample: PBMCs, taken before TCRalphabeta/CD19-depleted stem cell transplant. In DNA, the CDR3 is TGCGCCAGCAGCTTGGCGACGGACGTTAACACCGGGGAGCTGTTTTTT. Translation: CASSLATDVNTGELFF.